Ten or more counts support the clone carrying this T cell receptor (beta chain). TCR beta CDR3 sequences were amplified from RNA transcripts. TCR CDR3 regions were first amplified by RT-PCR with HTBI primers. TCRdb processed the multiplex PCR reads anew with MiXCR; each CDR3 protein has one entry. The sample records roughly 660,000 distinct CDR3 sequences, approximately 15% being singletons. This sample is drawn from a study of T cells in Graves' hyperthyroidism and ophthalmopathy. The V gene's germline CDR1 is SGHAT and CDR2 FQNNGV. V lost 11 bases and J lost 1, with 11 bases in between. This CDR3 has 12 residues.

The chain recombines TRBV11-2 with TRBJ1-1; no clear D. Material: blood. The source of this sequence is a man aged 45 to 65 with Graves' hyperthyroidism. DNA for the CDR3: TGTGCCGTTTCCCCCCGGAACACTGAAGCTTTCTTT. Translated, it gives CAVSPRNTEAFF.